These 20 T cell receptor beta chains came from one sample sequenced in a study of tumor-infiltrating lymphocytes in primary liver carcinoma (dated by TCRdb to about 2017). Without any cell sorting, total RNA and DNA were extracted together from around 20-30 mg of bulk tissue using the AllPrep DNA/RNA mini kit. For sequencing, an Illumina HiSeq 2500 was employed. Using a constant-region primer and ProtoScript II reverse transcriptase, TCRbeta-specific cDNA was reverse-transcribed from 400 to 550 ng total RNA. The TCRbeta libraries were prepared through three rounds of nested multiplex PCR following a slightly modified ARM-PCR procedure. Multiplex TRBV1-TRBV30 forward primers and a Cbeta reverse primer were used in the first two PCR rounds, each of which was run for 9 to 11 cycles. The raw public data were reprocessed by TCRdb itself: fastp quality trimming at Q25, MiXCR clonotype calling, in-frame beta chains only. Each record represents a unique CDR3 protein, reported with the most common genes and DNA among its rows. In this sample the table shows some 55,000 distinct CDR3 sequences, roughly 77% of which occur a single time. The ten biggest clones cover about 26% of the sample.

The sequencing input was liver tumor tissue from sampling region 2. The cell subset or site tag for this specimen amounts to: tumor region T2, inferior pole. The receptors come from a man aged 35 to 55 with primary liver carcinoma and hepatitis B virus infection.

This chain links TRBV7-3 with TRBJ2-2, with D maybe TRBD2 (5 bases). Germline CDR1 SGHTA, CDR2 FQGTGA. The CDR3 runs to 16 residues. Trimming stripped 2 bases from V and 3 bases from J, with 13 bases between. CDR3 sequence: CASSLSRGLDTGELFF. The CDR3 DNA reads TGTGCCAGCAGCTTATCACGAGGGCTGGACACCGGGGAGCTGTTTTTT. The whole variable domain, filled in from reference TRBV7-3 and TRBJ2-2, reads GAGVSQTPSNKVTEKGKYVELRCDPISGHTALYWYRQSLGQGPEFLIYFQGTGAADDSGLPNDRFFAVRPEGSVSTLKIQRTERGDSAVYLCASSLSRGLDTGELFFGEGSRLTVL.

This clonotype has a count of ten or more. The CDR3 spells CASSLGFAGTLDSNQPQHF. CDR3 in DNA: TGTGCCAGCAGCTTAGGGTTCGCAGGAACACTCGATAGCAATCAGCCCCAGCATTTT. V and J are TRBV7-8 and TRBJ1-5, with D unclear. Trimming removed 1 base at V and 0 bases at J, with 19 bases between. The CDR3 consists of 19 residues. CDR1 is SGHVS, CDR2 FQNEAQ, per germline.

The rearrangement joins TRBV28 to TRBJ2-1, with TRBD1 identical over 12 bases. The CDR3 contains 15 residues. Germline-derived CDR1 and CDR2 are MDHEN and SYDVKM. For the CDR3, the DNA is TGTGCTGGCAGTTCCCCGGGACAGGGGGCTGGTGAGCAGTTCTTC. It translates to CAGSSPGQGAGEQFF.

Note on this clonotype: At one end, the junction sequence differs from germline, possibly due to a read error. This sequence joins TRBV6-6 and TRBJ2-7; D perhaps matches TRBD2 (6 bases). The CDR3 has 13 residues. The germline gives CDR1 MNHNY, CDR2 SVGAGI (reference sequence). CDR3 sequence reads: CASSFGPDYGQYF. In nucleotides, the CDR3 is TGTGCCAGCAGTTTCGGACCGGACTACGGGCAGTATTTC.

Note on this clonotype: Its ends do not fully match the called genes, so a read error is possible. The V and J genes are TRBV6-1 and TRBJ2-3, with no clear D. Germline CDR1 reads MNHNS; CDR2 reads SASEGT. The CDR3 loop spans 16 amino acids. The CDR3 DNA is TGTGACAGCAGTGAAGTTCCCAGCAGGAGCACAGATACGCAGTATTTT. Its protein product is CDSSEVPSRSTDTQYF.

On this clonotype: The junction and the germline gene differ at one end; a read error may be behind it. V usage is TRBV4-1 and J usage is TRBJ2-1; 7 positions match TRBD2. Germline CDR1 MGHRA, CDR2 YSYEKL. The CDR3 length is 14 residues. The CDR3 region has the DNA TGCGCCAGCAGCCAGGCGGGAGAGTACACTGAGCAGATCTTC. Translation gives CASSQAGEYTEQIF.

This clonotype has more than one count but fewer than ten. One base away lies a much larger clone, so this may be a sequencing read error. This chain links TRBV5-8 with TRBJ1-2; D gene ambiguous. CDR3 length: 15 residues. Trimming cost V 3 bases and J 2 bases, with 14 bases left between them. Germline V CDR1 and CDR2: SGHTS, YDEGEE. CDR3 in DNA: TGTGCCAGCAGCTCCCCATTCACCGGGAACTATGGCTACACCTTC. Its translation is CASSSPFTGNYGYTF. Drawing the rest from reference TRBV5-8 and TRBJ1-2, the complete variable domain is EAGVTQSPTHLIKTRGQQATLRCSPISGHTSVYWYQQALGLGLQFLLWYDEGEERNRGNFPPRFSGRQFPNYSSELNVNALELEDSALYLCASSSPFTGNYGYTFGSGTRLTVV.

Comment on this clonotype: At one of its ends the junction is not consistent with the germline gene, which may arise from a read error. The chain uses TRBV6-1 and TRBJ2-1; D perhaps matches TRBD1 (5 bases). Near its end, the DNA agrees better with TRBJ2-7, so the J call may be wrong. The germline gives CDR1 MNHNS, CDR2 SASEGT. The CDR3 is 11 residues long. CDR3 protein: CVSSLPTVQYF. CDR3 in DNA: TGTGTCAGCAGCCTTCCGACAGTGCAGTACTTC.

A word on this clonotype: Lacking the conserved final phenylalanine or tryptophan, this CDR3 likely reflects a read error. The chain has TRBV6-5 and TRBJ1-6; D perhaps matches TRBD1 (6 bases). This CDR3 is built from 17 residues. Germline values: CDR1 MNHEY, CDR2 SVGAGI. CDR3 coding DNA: TGTGACAGTAGTCCCACACATGGGACATTTTATAATTCACCCCTCCACTCT. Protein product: CDSSPTHGTFYNSPLHS.

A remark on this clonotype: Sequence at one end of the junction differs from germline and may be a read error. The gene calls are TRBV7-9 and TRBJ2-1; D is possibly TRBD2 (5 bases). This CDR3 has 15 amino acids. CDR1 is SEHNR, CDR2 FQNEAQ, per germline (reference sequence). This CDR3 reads CASSSTSSSYNEQFF. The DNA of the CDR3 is TGTGCCAGCAGCTCTACCTCTAGCTCCTATAATGAGCAGTTCTTC. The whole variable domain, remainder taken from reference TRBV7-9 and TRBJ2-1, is DTGVSQNPRHKITKRGQNVTFRCDPISEHNRLYWYRQTLGQGPEFLTYFQNEAQLEKSRLLSDRFSAERPKGSFSTLEIQRTEQGDSAMYLCASSSTSSSYNEQFFGPGTRLTVL.

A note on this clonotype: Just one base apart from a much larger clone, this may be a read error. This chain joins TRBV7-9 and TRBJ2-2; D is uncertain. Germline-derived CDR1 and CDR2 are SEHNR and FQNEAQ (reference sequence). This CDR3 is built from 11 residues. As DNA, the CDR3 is TGTACCAGCAGCTCAACCGGGGAGCTGTTTTTT. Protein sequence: CTSSSTGELFF.

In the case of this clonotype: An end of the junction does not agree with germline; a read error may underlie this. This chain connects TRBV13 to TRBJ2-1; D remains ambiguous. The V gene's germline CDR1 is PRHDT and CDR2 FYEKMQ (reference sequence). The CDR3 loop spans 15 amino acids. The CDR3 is CAGSLRIGLWNEQFF. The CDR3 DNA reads TGTGCCGGCAGCCTACGGATAGGCCTATGGAATGAGCAGTTCTTC.

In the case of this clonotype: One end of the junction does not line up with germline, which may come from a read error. The CDR3: CATTRTGDTGELFF. The CDR3 DNA follows: TGTGCCACCACCAGGACAGGGGACACCGGGGAGTTGTTTTTT. The chain links TRBV15 to TRBJ2-2, with TRBD1 identical over 9 bases. CDR3 length equals 14 residues. CDR1 LNHNV and CDR2 YYDKDF come from the germline V gene (reference sequence).

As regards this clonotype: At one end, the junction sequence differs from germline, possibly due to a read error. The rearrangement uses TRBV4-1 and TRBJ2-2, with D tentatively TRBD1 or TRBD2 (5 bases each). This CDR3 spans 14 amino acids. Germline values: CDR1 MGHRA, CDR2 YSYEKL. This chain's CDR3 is CANSPPQGSGELFF. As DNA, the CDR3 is TGCGCCAACAGCCCCCCCCAGGGATCCGGGGAGTTGTTTTTT.

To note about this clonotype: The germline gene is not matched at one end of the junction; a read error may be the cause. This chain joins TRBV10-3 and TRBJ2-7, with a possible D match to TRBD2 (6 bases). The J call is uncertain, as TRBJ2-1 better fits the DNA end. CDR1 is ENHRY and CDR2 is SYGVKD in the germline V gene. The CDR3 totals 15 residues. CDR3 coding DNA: TGTGACATCAGTGGAGGGGAGCAACCGCCCTACGAGCAGTTCTTC. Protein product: CDISGGEQPPYEQFF.

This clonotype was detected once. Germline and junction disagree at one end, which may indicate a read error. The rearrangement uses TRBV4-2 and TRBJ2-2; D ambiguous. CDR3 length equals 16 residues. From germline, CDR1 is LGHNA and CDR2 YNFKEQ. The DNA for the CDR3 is TGTGCCAGCAGTCAAGCGTCGAACACCGGCACCGGGGAGCTGTTTTTT. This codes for CASSQASNTGTGELFF.

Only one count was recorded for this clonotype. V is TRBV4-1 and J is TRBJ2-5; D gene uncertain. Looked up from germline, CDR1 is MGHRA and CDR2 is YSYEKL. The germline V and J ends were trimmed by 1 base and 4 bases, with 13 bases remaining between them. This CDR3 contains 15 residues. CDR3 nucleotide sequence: TGCGCCAGCAGCCAAGGATTAAGCAAGGGAGAGACCCAGTACTTC. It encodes CASSQGLSKGETQYF.

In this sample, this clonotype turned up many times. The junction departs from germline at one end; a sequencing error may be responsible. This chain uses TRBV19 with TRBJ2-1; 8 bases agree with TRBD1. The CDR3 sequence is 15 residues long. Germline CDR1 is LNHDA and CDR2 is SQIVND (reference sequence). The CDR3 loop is CASSPRTGSYDEQFF. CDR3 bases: TGTGCCAGTAGTCCTCGGACAGGGTCCTACGATGAGCAGTTCTTC.

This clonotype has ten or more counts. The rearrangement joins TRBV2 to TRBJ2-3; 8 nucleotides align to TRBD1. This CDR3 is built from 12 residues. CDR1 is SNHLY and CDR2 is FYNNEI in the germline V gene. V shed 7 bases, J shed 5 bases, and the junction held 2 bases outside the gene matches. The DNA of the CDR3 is TGTGCCAGCAAACAGGGGGTAGATACGCAGTATTTT. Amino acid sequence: CASKQGVDTQYF.

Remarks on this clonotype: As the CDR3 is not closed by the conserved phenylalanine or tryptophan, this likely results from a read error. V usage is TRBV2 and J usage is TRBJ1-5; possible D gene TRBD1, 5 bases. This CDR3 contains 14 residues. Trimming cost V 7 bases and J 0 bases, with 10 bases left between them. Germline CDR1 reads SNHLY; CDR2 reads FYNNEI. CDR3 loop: CASTGGYSNQPQHL. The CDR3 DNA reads TGTGCCAGCACGGGGGGGTATAGCAATCAGCCCCAGCATCTT.